This is a list of T cell receptor beta chains from one sample in a study of T cell changes during pregnancy in multiple sclerosis. Assay used: immunoSEQ multiplex PCR; TCRdb lists only in-frame clones, some missing. This sample has some 100,000 clones, with approximately 94% found just once. The specimen was peripheral blood, collected in the second trimester of pregnancy. Every receptor here comes from a female donor with multiple sclerosis, enrolled in a pregnancy study. CDR3s include the opening cysteine and the closing phenylalanine or tryptophan. The order of the fields is D gene, J gene, clone size, V gene, CDR3 DNA, CDR3 protein. A D gene is named only where the DNA matches it firmly. A row's size may be missing; if present it is once, few, many or a size class.

d_call: .; j_call: TRBJ2-1; clone_size: .; v_call: TRBV7-9; cdr3_nt: TGTGCCAGCAGCATCCAGGGGGGCCAATCCTACAATGAGCAGTTCTTC; cdr3_aa: CASSIQGGQSYNEQFF
d_call: TRBD1; j_call: TRBJ2-7; clone_size: .; v_call: TRBV5-5; cdr3_nt: TGTGCCAGCAGCTTGGGGGACAGGGGAAGAACCTACGAGCAGTACTTC; cdr3_aa: CASSLGDRGRTYEQYF
d_call: .; j_call: TRBJ2-1; clone_size: .; v_call: TRBV7-8; cdr3_nt: TGTGCCAGCAGCTTAGGGGGACTCCAGAATGAGCAGTTCTTC; cdr3_aa: CASSLGGLQNEQFF
d_call: TRBD1; j_call: TRBJ1-2; clone_size: .; v_call: TRBV28; cdr3_nt: TGTGCCAGCAGTTTAGCGGACAGGTCTCCAAGGGGCTATGGCTACACCTTC; cdr3_aa: CASSLADRSPRGYGYTF
d_call: .; j_call: TRBJ1-1; clone_size: once; v_call: TRBV10-3; cdr3_nt: TGTGCCATCAGTGCCTTCCCGGGGTCGAACACTGAAGCTTTCTTT; cdr3_aa: CAISAFPGSNTEAFF
d_call: .; j_call: TRBJ2-1; clone_size: once; v_call: TRBV29-1; cdr3_nt: TGCAGCGTTTCGGAGAGATGGAGGAATGAGCAGTTCTTC; cdr3_aa: CSVSERWRNEQFF
d_call: .; j_call: TRBJ2-5; clone_size: .; v_call: TRBV29-1; cdr3_nt: TGCAGCGTTGATAGGGGGACCCAGTACTTC; cdr3_aa: CSVDRGTQYF
d_call: TRBD2; j_call: TRBJ2-1; clone_size: .; v_call: TRBV9; cdr3_nt: TGTGCCAGCAGCCAAGGAGGACTAGCGGCCTACAATGAGCAGTTCTTC; cdr3_aa: CASSQGGLAAYNEQFF
d_call: TRBD2; j_call: TRBJ2-2; clone_size: .; v_call: TRBV11-1; cdr3_nt: TGTGCCAGCAGCTTAGTGGGGGGGGTCACCGGGGAGCTGTTTTTT; cdr3_aa: CASSLVGGVTGELFF
d_call: TRBD2; j_call: TRBJ2-3; clone_size: .; v_call: TRBV27; cdr3_nt: TGTGCCAGCAGTTTCGGACTAGCGGGAGTACCAGATACGCAGTATTTT; cdr3_aa: CASSFGLAGVPDTQYF
d_call: .; j_call: TRBJ2-2; clone_size: once; v_call: TRBV7-6; cdr3_nt: TGTGCCAGCGAGGGCGCCGGGGAGCTGTTTTTT; cdr3_aa: CASEGAGELFF
d_call: .; j_call: TRBJ1-1; clone_size: .; v_call: TRBV19; cdr3_nt: TGTGCCAGTAGTATGGGTTCGGGGGCTGAAGCTTTCTTT; cdr3_aa: CASSMGSGAEAFF
d_call: .; j_call: TRBJ1-5; clone_size: .; v_call: TRBV7-2; cdr3_nt: TGTGCCAGCAGCCAAAATCGACAGTCCAATCAGCCCCAGCATTTT; cdr3_aa: CASSQNRQSNQPQHF
d_call: .; j_call: TRBJ2-3; clone_size: .; v_call: TRBV19; cdr3_nt: TGTGCCAGTAGTATTGAGCCAGATACGCAGTATTTT; cdr3_aa: CASSIEPDTQYF
d_call: .; j_call: TRBJ2-5; clone_size: .; v_call: TRBV28; cdr3_nt: TGTGCCAGCAGTTTGCCCGGGACTCAAGAGACCCAGTACTTC; cdr3_aa: CASSLPGTQETQYF
d_call: .; j_call: TRBJ2-1; clone_size: .; v_call: TRBV6-1; cdr3_nt: TGTGCCAGCAGTAGCCAGGGACAGCCCGCGGGAGAGCAGTTCTTC; cdr3_aa: CASSSQGQPAGEQFF
d_call: .; j_call: TRBJ1-2; clone_size: .; v_call: TRBV18; cdr3_nt: TGTGCCAGCTCACTGACAGCTCTCGGGTCGTATGGCTACACCTTC; cdr3_aa: CASSLTALGSYGYTF
d_call: .; j_call: TRBJ2-3; clone_size: .; v_call: TRBV28; cdr3_nt: TGTGCCAGCAGCAGGGGAGGGGGAACAGATACGCAGTATTTT; cdr3_aa: CASSRGGGTDTQYF
d_call: .; j_call: TRBJ1-1; clone_size: .; v_call: TRBV30; cdr3_nt: TGTGCCCATTACGGGGGGGCAAGGGAGAATGAAGCTTTCTTT; cdr3_aa: CAHYGGARENEAFF
d_call: .; j_call: TRBJ2-7; clone_size: .; v_call: TRBV7-9; cdr3_nt: TGTGCCAGCAGCTCGATACAACAGAGTTCCTACGAGCAGTACTTC; cdr3_aa: CASSSIQQSSYEQYF
d_call: .; j_call: TRBJ1-4; clone_size: .; v_call: TRBV28; cdr3_nt: TGTGCCAGCAGTTTTATTAACAGAGTGAAACTGTTTTTT; cdr3_aa: CASSFINRVKLFF
d_call: TRBD2; j_call: TRBJ2-3; clone_size: .; v_call: TRBV7-6; cdr3_nt: TGTGCCAGCAGCCTGCTAGCGGGGGTGGACACAGATACGCAGTATTTT; cdr3_aa: CASSLLAGVDTDTQYF
d_call: TRBD1; j_call: TRBJ2-7; clone_size: .; v_call: TRBV13; cdr3_nt: TGTGCCAGCAGCCTTACAGGGGGTTATTCCTACGAGCAGTACTTC; cdr3_aa: CASSLTGGYSYEQYF
d_call: TRBD1; j_call: TRBJ2-2; clone_size: once; v_call: TRBV28; cdr3_nt: TGTGCCAGCCGACAGGGGAGCAACGGGGAGCTGTTTTTT; cdr3_aa: CASRQGSNGELFF
d_call: TRBD1; j_call: TRBJ1-5; clone_size: .; v_call: TRBV27; cdr3_nt: TGTGCCAGCAGTCCTGACAGGGGGAGGAGGCCCCAGCATTTT; cdr3_aa: CASSPDRGRRPQHF
d_call: .; j_call: TRBJ1-5; clone_size: .; v_call: TRBV29-1; cdr3_nt: TGCAGCGTCGCCGACTCCGGACAGATCAATCAGCCCCAGCATTTT; cdr3_aa: CSVADSGQINQPQHF
d_call: TRBD1; j_call: TRBJ2-1; clone_size: .; v_call: TRBV28; cdr3_nt: TGTGCCAGCAGTCTGCAGGGGGCCTACAATGAGCAGTTCTTC; cdr3_aa: CASSLQGAYNEQFF
d_call: TRBD2; j_call: TRBJ2-1; clone_size: .; v_call: TRBV2; cdr3_nt: TGTGCCAGTTCTAGACTAGCGGCGGACAATGAGCAGTTCTTC; cdr3_aa: CASSRLAADNEQFF
d_call: .; j_call: TRBJ2-5; clone_size: once; v_call: TRBV19; cdr3_nt: TGTGCCAGTAGTATAGGGAGACGGGAGACCCAGTACTTC; cdr3_aa: CASSIGRRETQYF
d_call: TRBD2; j_call: TRBJ2-1; clone_size: .; v_call: TRBV28; cdr3_nt: TGTGCCAGCAGTACCCGACTAGCGGGAGAGGTATTAGCTGAGCAGTTCTTC; cdr3_aa: CASSTRLAGEVLAEQFF
d_call: TRBD2; j_call: TRBJ2-5; clone_size: .; v_call: TRBV27; cdr3_nt: TGTGCCAGCAGCACCCTAGCGGAGTCCCAAGAGACCCAGTACTTC; cdr3_aa: CASSTLAESQETQYF
d_call: TRBD2; j_call: TRBJ2-1; clone_size: .; v_call: TRBV29-1; cdr3_nt: TGCAGCGTTGGGACTAGCGGGGGGTACAATGAGCAGTTCTTC; cdr3_aa: CSVGTSGGYNEQFF
d_call: .; j_call: TRBJ2-1; clone_size: .; v_call: TRBV5-4; cdr3_nt: TGTGCCAGCAGCTTGTCTCGGTATTCCTCCGCCAATGAGCAGTTCTTC; cdr3_aa: CASSLSRYSSANEQFF
d_call: .; j_call: TRBJ1-2; clone_size: few; v_call: TRBV2; cdr3_nt: TGTGCCAGCAGTGAAGGCAGTTTTAACTATGGCTACACCTTC; cdr3_aa: CASSEGSFNYGYTF
d_call: .; j_call: TRBJ1-4; clone_size: .; v_call: TRBV4-1; cdr3_nt: TGCGCCAGCAGCGCCAGGGAGGATGATGAAAAACTGTTTTTT; cdr3_aa: CASSAREDDEKLFF
d_call: .; j_call: TRBJ1-1; clone_size: .; v_call: TRBV6-5; cdr3_nt: TGTGCCAGCAGTTACACGAATCGAGTCACTGAAGCTTTCTTT; cdr3_aa: CASSYTNRVTEAFF
d_call: .; j_call: TRBJ1-1; clone_size: .; v_call: TRBV6-1; cdr3_nt: TGTGCCAGCAGTGGACAGCCGAACACTGAAGCTTTCTTT; cdr3_aa: CASSGQPNTEAFF
d_call: .; j_call: TRBJ2-3; clone_size: .; v_call: TRBV6-1; cdr3_nt: TGTGCCAGTTTACCCGAGTTCACAGATACGCAGTATTTT; cdr3_aa: CASLPEFTDTQYF
d_call: .; j_call: TRBJ1-2; clone_size: .; v_call: TRBV11-3; cdr3_nt: TGTGCCAGCAGTTTTATCGGCTACACCTTC; cdr3_aa: CASSFIGYTF
d_call: TRBD2; j_call: TRBJ2-6; clone_size: .; v_call: TRBV19; cdr3_nt: TGTGCCAGTAGCCCAACTAGCGGGGTCTCTGGGGCCAACGTCCTGACTTTC; cdr3_aa: CASSPTSGVSGANVLTF
d_call: .; j_call: TRBJ2-2; clone_size: .; v_call: TRBV21-1; cdr3_nt: TGTGCCAGCAGCAACACAACTAGCGGCAGATCTGTGGAGCTGTTTTTT; cdr3_aa: CASSNTTSGRSVELFF
d_call: TRBD2; j_call: TRBJ2-5; clone_size: .; v_call: TRBV30; cdr3_nt: TGTGCCTCCCGACTAGCGGGGGGGAGGGAGACCCAGTACTTC; cdr3_aa: CASRLAGGRETQYF
d_call: .; j_call: TRBJ2-3; clone_size: .; v_call: TRBV5-5; cdr3_nt: TGTGCCAGCAGCTTGGAATTCGGGGGAGCAGATACGCAGTATTTT; cdr3_aa: CASSLEFGGADTQYF
d_call: TRBD1; j_call: TRBJ1-2; clone_size: .; v_call: TRBV30; cdr3_nt: TGTGCCTGGAGTGTGACAGGGGAGACCTATGGCTACACCTTC; cdr3_aa: CAWSVTGETYGYTF
d_call: .; j_call: TRBJ1-5; clone_size: .; v_call: TRBV6-6; cdr3_nt: TGTGCCAGCAGGAACAGGGATGGGCAGCCCCAGCATTTT; cdr3_aa: CASRNRDGQPQHF
d_call: .; j_call: TRBJ2-3; clone_size: .; v_call: TRBV7-9; cdr3_nt: TGTGCCAGCAGCCCCGCCGGAGATACGCAGTATTTT; cdr3_aa: CASSPAGDTQYF
d_call: TRBD1; j_call: TRBJ2-7; clone_size: .; v_call: TRBV14; cdr3_nt: TGTGCCAGCAGCCAGAGGACAGGAGTATCCTACGAGCAGTACTTC; cdr3_aa: CASSQRTGVSYEQYF
d_call: .; j_call: TRBJ1-1; clone_size: .; v_call: TRBV6-1; cdr3_nt: TGTGCCAGCAGCCCTCTGAGGAGTGACACTGAAGCTTTCTTT; cdr3_aa: CASSPLRSDTEAFF
d_call: .; j_call: TRBJ2-1; clone_size: .; v_call: TRBV5-4; cdr3_nt: TGTGCCAGCAGCGAGAATGCCCGGAATGAGCAGTTCTTC; cdr3_aa: CASSENARNEQFF